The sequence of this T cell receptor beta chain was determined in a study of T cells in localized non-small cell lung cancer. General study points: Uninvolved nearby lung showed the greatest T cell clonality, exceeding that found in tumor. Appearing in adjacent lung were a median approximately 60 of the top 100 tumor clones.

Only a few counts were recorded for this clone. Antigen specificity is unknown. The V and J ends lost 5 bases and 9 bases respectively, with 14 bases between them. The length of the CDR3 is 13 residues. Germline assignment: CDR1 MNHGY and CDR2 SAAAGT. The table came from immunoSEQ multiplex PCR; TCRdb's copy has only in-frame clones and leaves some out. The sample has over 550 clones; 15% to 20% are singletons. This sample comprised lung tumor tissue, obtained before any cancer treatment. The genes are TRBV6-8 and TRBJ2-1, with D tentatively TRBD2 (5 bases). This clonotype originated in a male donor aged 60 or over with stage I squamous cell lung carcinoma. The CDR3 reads CASSTELDGEQFF. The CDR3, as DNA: TGTGCCAGCAGTACCGAACTAGACGGTGAGCAGTTCTTC.